The 19 T cell receptor beta chains below come from one sample, sequenced in a study of CD8+ T cells in alopecia areata (dated by TCRdb to the late 2010s). Library preparation was by the immunoSEQ multiplex PCR assay. To provide template for TCR sequencing, every sample had RNA extracted and reverse transcribed into cDNA. TCRdb obtained this table from immuneACCESS and retained in-frame rearrangements with V and J assigned. These tables miss some clones; where compared with another copy, unresolved V genes account for less than half of the shortfall, and the remainder is unexplained. The sample table lists approximately 58,000 clones, roughly 46% of them with a count of one. The top ten clones comprise roughly 51% of the sample. Sample: NKG2D-low CD8+ T cells sorted from blood. The label giving this sample's cell subset or site can be read as: sorted CD8+ NKG2D-low blood T cells. The receptors derive from a human donor with alopecia areata.

The V and J genes are TRBV7-2 and TRBJ2-3; D possibly uses TRBD1 or TRBD2 (5 bases each). The germline gives CDR1 SGHTA, CDR2 FQGNSA. The ends were cut back, 3 bases at V and 8 bases at J, with 6 bases in the middle. The CDR3 is 11 amino acids. The CDR3 sequence is CASSFGGTQYF. CDR3 nucleotide sequence: TGTGCCAGCAGCTTTGGGGGTACGCAGTATTTT.

This clone was found a few times. This chain connects TRBV7-9 to TRBJ2-7, with 14 bases matching TRBD2. CDR1 and CDR2 from the germline V gene are SEHNR and FQNEAQ (reference sequence). This CDR3 is 17 amino acids long. Losses at the gene ends were 3 bases for V and 1 base for J; bases not matched to a gene: 5. Written as DNA, the CDR3 is TGTGCCAGCAGCTTCCGGACTAGCGGGAGGCCATCCTACGAGCAGTACTTC. Amino acids: CASSFRTSGRPSYEQYF.

The chain employs TRBV4-2 and TRBJ2-7; weak D call: TRBD2 (5 bases). There are 11 residues in the CDR3. CDR1 is LGHNA, CDR2 YNFKEQ, per germline. Between the trimmed V and J ends, which lost 4 bases and 5 bases, there was a span of 6 bases. The CDR3: CASSRGHEQYF. The CDR3 nucleotides are TGTGCCAGCAGCCGCGGGCACGAGCAGTACTTC.

This clone appeared a few times. The chain carries TRBV5-1 and TRBJ2-1, with no clear D. The CDR3 extends over 15 amino acids. Germline CDR1 reads SGHRS; CDR2 reads YFSETQ. The germline V and J ends were trimmed by 3 bases and 7 bases, with 17 bases remaining between them. The CDR3 DNA reads as TGCGCCAGCAGCTGGGTACTTTCCATTGGAAATGAGCAGTTCTTC. Translation: CASSWVLSIGNEQFF.

This clone was seen only a few times. The genes are TRBV7-9 and TRBJ1-1, with 7 positions matching TRBD1. This CDR3 has 14 residues. CDR1 is SEHNR and CDR2 is FQNEAQ in the germline V gene (reference sequence). The J segment lost 7 bases and the V segment lost 6 bases, leaving 11 bases of the junction unmatched. DNA for the CDR3: TGTGCCAGCAGTTCAACAGGGGACCAAATTGAAGCTTTCTTT. Translated, it gives CASSSTGDQIEAFF.

For the CDR3, the DNA is TGCGCCAGCAGCCAAGATCGGGGCACACAAGAGACCCAGTACTTC. Its translation is CASSQDRGTQETQYF. This sequence joins TRBV4-1 and TRBJ2-5, with D perhaps given as TRBD1 or TRBD2 (5 bases each). CDR3 length: 15 amino acids. CDR1 and CDR2 (germline): MGHRA, YSYEKL. Trimming took off 0 bases at V and 2 bases at J, with 10 bases between the two ends.

The chain combines TRBV7-9 with TRBJ2-3; TRBD2 might be the D (5 bases). The CDR3 spans 14 residues. Germline V lookup: CDR1 SEHNR, CDR2 FQNEAQ (reference sequence). V gave up 5 bases and J gave up 2 bases, with 11 bases separating them. CDR3 sequence (DNA): TGTGCCAGCAGCGTTGACGGGAACACAGATACGCAGTATTTT. It encodes CASSVDGNTDTQYF.

A few counts support this clone. V is TRBV28 and J is TRBJ2-5; D might be TRBD1 or TRBD2, each matching 5 bases. Looked up from germline, CDR1 is MDHEN and CDR2 is SYDVKM. The CDR3 runs 12 residues. Trimming removed 5 bases from V and 5 bases from J, with 9 bases in between. Written as DNA, the CDR3 is TGTGCCAGCAGTCGGGACGGGGAGACCCAGTACTTC. This codes for CASSRDGETQYF. Looking up the rest from reference TRBV28 and TRBJ2-5 gives the full variable domain: DVKVTQSSRYLVKRTGEKVFLECVQDMDHENMFWYRQDPGLGLRLIYFSYDVKMKEKGDIPEGYSVSREKKERFSLILESASTNQTSMYLCASSRDGETQYFGPGTRLLVL.

A few counts support this clone. The rearrangement links TRBV29-1 to TRBJ1-2; 7 positions agree with TRBD1. The germline CDR1 and CDR2 sequences are SQVTM and ANQGSEA. The CDR3 runs 11 residues. J gave up 8 bases and V 5 bases, and 5 bases lay outside the gene matches. The CDR3 sequence: CSVRGRDGYTF. CDR3 bases: TGCAGCGTTAGGGGGCGGGACGGCTACACCTTC.

The chain has TRBV2 and TRBJ2-1, with a weak D call TRBD1 (5 bases). The CDR3 contains 14 residues. Germline values: CDR1 SNHLY, CDR2 FYNNEI. Trimming shortened V by 0 bases and J by 6 bases, and 9 bases separated the two germline ends. CDR3 nucleotide sequence: TGTGCCAGCAGTGAAGCAGGGGTCATCAATGAGCAGTTCTTC. Protein sequence: CASSEAGVINEQFF.

The V gene is TRBV29-1, the J gene TRBJ2-1; the D gene is possibly TRBD2 (5 bases). The V and J ends lost 2 bases and 5 bases respectively, with 28 bases between them. From germline, CDR1 is SQVTM and CDR2 ANQGSEA. CDR3 length: 19 amino acids. Here the CDR3 reads CSVESRPPIRLAPHNEQFF. The CDR3 DNA is TGCAGCGTTGAATCCAGGCCCCCCATCCGTCTAGCCCCCCACAATGAGCAGTTCTTC.

The gene calls are TRBV5-6 and TRBJ1-5; maybe TRBD1 (6 bases). Trimming left V 3 bases short and J 6 bases short, with 13 bases between. Per the germline V gene, CDR1 is SGHDT and CDR2 is YYEEEE. CDR3 size: 14 residues. CDR3: CASSWRGTGQPQHF. In DNA form, the CDR3 reads TGTGCCAGCAGCTGGAGGGGGACCGGTCAGCCCCAGCATTTT.

This chain joins TRBV15 and TRBJ2-7, with D perhaps TRBD1 (5 bases). The CDR3 covers 14 residues. Germline loops: CDR1 LNHNV, CDR2 YYDKDF (reference sequence). Deletions cut 1 base from V and 3 bases from J, with 10 bases between. The CDR3 nucleotides are TGTGCCACCAGCAGAGTAGTAACAGGCTACGAGCAGTACTTC. It codes for CATSRVVTGYEQYF.

The rearrangement uses TRBV9 and TRBJ2-6; possibly TRBD2 for D (5 bases). CDR3 length: 15 residues. Germline loops: CDR1 SGDLS, CDR2 YYNGEE. The germline V and J ends were trimmed by 4 bases and 4 bases, with 12 bases remaining between them. This CDR3 reads CASSLRGNGANVLTF. CDR3 DNA: TGTGCCAGCAGCCTCCGGGGTAACGGGGCCAACGTCCTGACTTTC.

V usage is TRBV29-1 and J usage is TRBJ1-1, with D possibly matching TRBD1 (6 bases). This CDR3 spans 13 amino acids. V dropped 7 bases and J dropped 1 base, with 13 bases sitting between them. Germline V lookup: CDR1 SQVTM, CDR2 ANQGSEA. CDR3 region: CSAGGGTNTEAFF. CDR3 bases: TGCAGCGCTGGGGGGGGCACGAACACTGAAGCTTTCTTT. The full variable domain, completed using reference TRBV29-1 and TRBJ1-1, is SAVISQKPSRDICQRGTSLTIQCQVDSQVTMMFWYRQQPGQSLTLIATANQGSEATYESGFVIDKFPISRPNLTFSTLTVSNMSPEDSSIYLCSAGGGTNTEAFFGQGTRLTVV.

This clone was seen a handful of times. The chain links TRBV19 to TRBJ2-7; D remains ambiguous. The CDR3 spans 13 residues. Germline CDR1 is LNHDA and CDR2 is SQIVND (reference sequence). Trimming took 4 bases from V and 3 from J, leaving 10 bases between them. The CDR3 reads CASSKRILYEQYF. The CDR3 nucleotides read TGTGCCAGTAGTAAACGGATCCTCTACGAGCAGTACTTC.

DNA for the CDR3: TGTGCCAGCAGCGAAGCGGTGAACACTGAAGCTTTCTTT. Translated: CASSEAVNTEAFF. The rearrangement joins TRBV7-9 to TRBJ1-1; D not resolved. Germline assignment: CDR1 SEHNR and CDR2 FQNEAQ (reference sequence). The CDR3 length is 13 residues. Trimming took 5 bases from V and 0 from J, leaving 7 bases between them.

The rearrangement uses TRBV4-2 and TRBJ2-5, with D tentatively TRBD1 (5 bases). V dropped 3 bases and J dropped 5 bases, with 16 bases sitting between them. Germline CDR1 is LGHNA and CDR2 is YNFKEQ. The CDR3 sequence is 15 residues long. CDR3 amino acids: CASSHDQGEGETQYF. CDR3 bases: TGTGCCAGCAGCCACGACCAGGGTGAAGGGGAGACCCAGTACTTC.

J is TRBJ1-2 and V is TRBV6-6, with unresolved D. The CDR3 contains 16 residues. Trimming took 0 bases from V and 1 from J, leaving 12 bases between them. Germline V gene sequence: CDR1 MNHNY, CDR2 SVGAGI (reference sequence). CDR3 bases: TGTGCCAGCAGTTACTCGAGAGACCAGCTTAACTATGGCTACACCTTC. Translated, it gives CASSYSRDQLNYGYTF.